This T cell receptor (beta chain) was obtained from a study of T cell responses to AZD1222 COVID-19 vaccine (dated by TCRdb to the early 2020s). Turning to the overall study: AZD1222 recipients given second doses at about 4 weeks or at about 12 weeks were pooled, since spike-specific TCR depth and breadth were not found to differ between the two schedules. A total of roughly 240 trial participants underwent TCR sequencing, of whom about 210 received two doses of AZD1222 and 26 received two doses of the MenACWY control vaccine. Trial participants were enrolled by age into 18-55, 56-69 and 70-plus year subgroups, with roughly 160, 29 and 62 TCR-sequenced participants respectively.

Concerning this clone: The target of this receptor is not known. No much larger clone is present one base from it, and per-base qualities are unavailable.

The paper's findings and limits, for the study overall: After two AZD1222 doses, spike-specific TCR breadth and depth were significantly higher than at day 0 and than in MenACWY recipients. In the small 56-69-year group, the increase in depth fell short of significance, most likely because of low power. The whole spike protein was spanned by vaccine-associated CD4 TCRs, and dominant responses were seen in regions 160-218 and 743-854. Most participants were white British and females outnumbered males, and the authors suggested that clonal diversity may have been underestimated. No day 14 peak-response samples were available, so repertoires were characterized only after the peak T cell response. Reportedly, close to half of the unique spike-specific TCRs recognized epitopes lying outside the regions that are mutated in the B.1.351 and B.1.1.7 variants. Conclusions about previously exposed vaccinees were limited because only a handful of AZD1222 recipients were SARS-CoV-2 seropositive at baseline.

The CDR3 regions of human TCRbeta chains were analyzed by immunosequencing. The source study handled its data this way. TCRs in the repertoires were matched against a reference library of SARS-CoV-2-specific TCRs that had been generated with the MIRA antigen-specificity platform. Breadth was defined as the fraction of unique TCRs that were SARS-CoV-2-associated, and depth was defined as the fraction of total T cells that were SARS-CoV-2-associated. Using the MIRA data, every spike-specific TCR was mapped to the spike region that the TCR reacted to and assigned to either a CD4 or a CD8 class. Log10-transformed breadth and depth values were compared by one-way ANOVA with Sidak's multiple comparisons tests. The immuneACCESS repertoire file appears here via TCRdb, limited to in-frame rearrangements. These files lack a portion of the clones; in checked studies, under half of the deficit traces to unresolved V genes, and the cause of the others is not known. V, J and clone size are taken as reported in that table, and D and trimming were inferred from the DNA itself. Across this sample there are about 170,000 clones, with 80% to 90% seen only once. Of the sample, approximately 7.2% is held by the ten largest clones.

The sample's time point label, in plain terms: baseline before first vaccination. Samples from vaccinated people were obtained from the UK trials COV001 and COV002, which included a single-blind randomized controlled phase 2/3 trial of AZD1222 (ChAdOx1 nCoV-19) in healthy adults. For TCRbeta chain sequencing, PBMC samples from trial participants were taken at day 0 and at day 28 after the second dose. Trimming removed 2 bases from V and 4 bases from J; the gene matches leave 7 bases unexplained. From the cysteine up to the phenylalanine, the CDR3 has a length of 18 residues. The retained sequence is limited to the CDR3, 54 bases, with the frame set at the first base. As encoded in the germline V gene, CDR1 is KGHSH while CDR2 is LQKENI.

Rearrangement joined TRBV18 to TRBJ1-6; 11 central nucleotides agree with TRBD1. Source: peripheral blood, taken on day 0 of AZD1222 vaccination. The source of this sequence is an adult in good health. The DNA is TGTGCCAGCTCACCAGATACGGACAGGGGGCATTATAATTCACCCCTCCACTTT. Translated, it gives CASSPDTDRGHYNSPLHF.